This T cell receptor (beta chain) appears in the sequencing data of a study of identical twins. This clonotype was counted a few times. The CDR3 is 12 amino acids. V was pared by 6 bases and J by 7 bases, with 12 bases between. Healthy Caucasians alone served as donors. TCRdb re-called the 5' RACE reads with MiXCR, one entry per CDR3 protein. Among approximately 230,000 distinct CDR3 sequences, 6.5% were seen once, and the ten largest hold 13% to 15%. The data were also submitted as part of a second study, on T cells expressing NK-cell markers. That paper adds: Each TCR beta repertoire originated in sorted T cells that were CD3+CD56+NKG2C+, CD3+CD56+NKG2C- or CD3+CD56-NKG2C+. Among several donors, these clonotypes also ranked first in the CD3+CD56-NKG2C+ fraction. Clarity on HCMV specificity was lacking for the expanded NKG2C+ T cell clones.

The TCR was taken from a woman between 18 and 30 years old in good health. The sequenced sample was CD8+ T cells sorted from blood. This chain uses TRBV12-3 or TRBV12-4 with TRBJ1-1, with D uncertain. DNA of the CDR3: TGTGCCAGCAGCCCTTTGCCCAGTGAAGCTTTCTTT. This codes for CASSPLPSEAFF.